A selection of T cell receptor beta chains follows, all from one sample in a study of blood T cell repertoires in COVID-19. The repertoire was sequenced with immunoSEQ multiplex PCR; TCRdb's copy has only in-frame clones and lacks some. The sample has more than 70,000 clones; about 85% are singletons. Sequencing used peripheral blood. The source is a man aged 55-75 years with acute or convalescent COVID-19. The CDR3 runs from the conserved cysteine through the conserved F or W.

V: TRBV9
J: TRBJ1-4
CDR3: CASSVGTGDEKLFF

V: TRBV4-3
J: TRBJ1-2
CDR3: CASSQDQRSRGYTF

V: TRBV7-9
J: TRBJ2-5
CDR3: CASRAPGRGETQYF

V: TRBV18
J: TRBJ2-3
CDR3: CASSQLAGVTDTQYF

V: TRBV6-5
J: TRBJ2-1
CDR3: CASRGGPPYDEQFF

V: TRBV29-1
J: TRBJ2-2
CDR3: CSGSPTGNTGELFF

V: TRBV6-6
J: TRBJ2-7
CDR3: CASTPPGSYEQYF

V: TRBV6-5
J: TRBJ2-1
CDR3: CASSYSWRSGEQFF

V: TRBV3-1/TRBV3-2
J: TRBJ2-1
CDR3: CASSQPRTGKNEQFF

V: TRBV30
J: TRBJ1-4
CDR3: CAWGGLGNEKLFF

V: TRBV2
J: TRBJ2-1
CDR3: CASSEALGREGAYEQFF

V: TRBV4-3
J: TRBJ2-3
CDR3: CASSRLAGGTDTQYF

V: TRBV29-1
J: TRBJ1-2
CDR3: CSVASYGYTF

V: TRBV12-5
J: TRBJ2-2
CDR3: CASAPDRGRLGELFF

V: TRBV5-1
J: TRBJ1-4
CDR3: CASSFGQGREKLFF

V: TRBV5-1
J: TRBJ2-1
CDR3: CASSLSGRGYNEQFF

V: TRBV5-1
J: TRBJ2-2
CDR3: CASGRTSGHLANTGELFF

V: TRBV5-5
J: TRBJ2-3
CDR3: CASSPLAGADTQYF

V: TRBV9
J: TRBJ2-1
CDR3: CASSVVGAGVVDEQFF

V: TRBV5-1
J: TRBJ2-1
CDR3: CASSLGQATYNEQFF

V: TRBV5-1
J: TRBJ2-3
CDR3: CASSFGDTDTQYF

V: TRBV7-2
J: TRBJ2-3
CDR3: CASSFRAGWGTDTQYF

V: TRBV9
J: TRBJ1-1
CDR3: CASSVSGGYTEAFF

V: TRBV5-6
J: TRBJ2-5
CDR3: CASSMDRKETQYF

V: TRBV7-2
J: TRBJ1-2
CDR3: CASSLRGGGDYGYTF

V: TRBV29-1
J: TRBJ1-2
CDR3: CSVILRGTNYGYTF

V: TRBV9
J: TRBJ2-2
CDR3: CASSDRVRGPNTGELFF

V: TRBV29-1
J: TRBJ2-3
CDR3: CSVGPGPDTQYF

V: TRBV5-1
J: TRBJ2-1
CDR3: CASSIPRGGSYNEQFF

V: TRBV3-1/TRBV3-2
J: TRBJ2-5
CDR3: CASSQGREETQYF

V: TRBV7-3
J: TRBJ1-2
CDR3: CASSLTPNYGYTF

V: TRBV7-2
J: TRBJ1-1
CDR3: CASSRDRTNTEAFF

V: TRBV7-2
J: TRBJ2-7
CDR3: CASSPRTSGTGEQYF

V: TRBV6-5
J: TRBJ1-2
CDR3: CASKTGTANYGYTF

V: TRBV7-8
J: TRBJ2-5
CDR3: CASSRGLAGQETQYF

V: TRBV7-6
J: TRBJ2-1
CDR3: CASSSGQAREQFF